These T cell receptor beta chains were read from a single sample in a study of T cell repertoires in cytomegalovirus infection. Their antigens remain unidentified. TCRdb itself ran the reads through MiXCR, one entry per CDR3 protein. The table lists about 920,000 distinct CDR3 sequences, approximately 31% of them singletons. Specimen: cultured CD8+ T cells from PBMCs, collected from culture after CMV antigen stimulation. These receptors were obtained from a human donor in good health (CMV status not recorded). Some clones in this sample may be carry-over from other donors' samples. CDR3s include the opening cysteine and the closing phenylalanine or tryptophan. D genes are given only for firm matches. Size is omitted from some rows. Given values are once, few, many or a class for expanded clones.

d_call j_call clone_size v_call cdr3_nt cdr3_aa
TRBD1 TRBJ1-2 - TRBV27 TGTGCCAGCAGCACGTCTGCCCGACAGGGGGATGGCTACACCTTC CASSTSARQGDGYTF
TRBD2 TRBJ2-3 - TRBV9 TGTGCCAGCAGCGCCAGTAGCGGGGAAAGCACAGATACGCAGTATTTT CASSASSGESTDTQYF
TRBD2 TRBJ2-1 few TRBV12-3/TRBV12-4 TGTGCCAGCAGGTTAGCGGGGGCCTCCTACAATGAGCAGTTCTTC CASRLAGASYNEQFF
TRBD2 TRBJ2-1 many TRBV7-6 TGTGCCAGCAGCAAGCGGGGGAGCTACAATGAGCAGTTCTTC CASSKRGSYNEQFF
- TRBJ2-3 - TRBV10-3 TGTGCCATTCGAGGGGTGATTTCAGGCACAGATACGCAGTATTTT CAIRGVISGTDTQYF
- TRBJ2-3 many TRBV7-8 TGTGCCAGCAGCTTATGGTCCTCCGGAACAGATACGCAGTATTTT CASSLWSSGTDTQYF
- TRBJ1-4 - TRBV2 TGTGCCAGCGGCCGAGGTGAAAAACTGTTTTTT CASGRGEKLFF
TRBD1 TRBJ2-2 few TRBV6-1 TGTGCCAGCATTCGGGACAGGGGTATCACCACCGGGGAGCTGTTTTTT CASIRDRGITTGELFF
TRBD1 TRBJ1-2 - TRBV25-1 TGTGCCAGCGGGGGACAGCTTTCCTATGGCTACACCTTC CASGGQLSYGYTF
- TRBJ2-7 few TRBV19 TGTGCCAGTAGTAACGGACAGTACGAGCAGTACTTC CASSNGQYEQYF
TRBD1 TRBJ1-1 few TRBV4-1 TGCGCCAGCAGCCAAGATCGGACAGGGATTTTAGCTGAAGCTTTCTTT CASSQDRTGILAEAFF
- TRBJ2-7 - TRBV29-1 TGCAGCGTTGTGGGACACCTTTACGAGCAGTACTTC CSVVGHLYEQYF
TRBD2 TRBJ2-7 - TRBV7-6 TGTGCCAGCAGCGACCCTAGCGGGGGCTACGAGCAGTACTTC CASSDPSGGYEQYF
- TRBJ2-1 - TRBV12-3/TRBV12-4 TGTGCCAGCAGTTTACTTCTGGGCGGATCCTACAATGAGCAGTTCTTC CASSLLLGGSYNEQFF
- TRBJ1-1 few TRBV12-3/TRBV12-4 TGTGCCGTCATTTTGGGGGAAGGGGGAAACACTGAAGCTTTCTTT CAVILGEGGNTEAFF
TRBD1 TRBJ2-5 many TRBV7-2 TGTGCCAGCAGCTTAGTGGGGACAGGCTTTCGGGAGACCCAGTACTTC CASSLVGTGFRETQYF
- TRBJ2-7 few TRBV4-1 TGCGCCAGCAGAGTCCGGGAAGGCGGAGCCTACGAGCAGTACTTC CASRVREGGAYEQYF
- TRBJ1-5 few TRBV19 TGTGCCAGTAGTATAGTGGGCCCGCGGCAGCCCCAGCATTTT CASSIVGPRQPQHF
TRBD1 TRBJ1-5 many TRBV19 TGTGCCAGTAGTATGGACGGGACAGGGTATAGCAATCAGCCCCAGCATTTT CASSMDGTGYSNQPQHF
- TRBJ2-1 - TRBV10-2 TGCGCCAGCAGTGAAGGAGCGGAGATCTCCTACAATGAGCAGTTCTTC CASSEGAEISYNEQFF
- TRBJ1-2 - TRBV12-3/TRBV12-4 TGTGCCAGCAGTTTGCATCCGGGGAGCTATGGCTACACCTTC CASSLHPGSYGYTF
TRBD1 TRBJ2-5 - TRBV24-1 TGTGCCACCAGTGATTCCCGACAGGGGGGGATACAAGAGACCCAGTACTTC CATSDSRQGGIQETQYF
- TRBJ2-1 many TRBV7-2 TGTGCCAGCAACCTAGGGTCCTACAATGAGCAGTTCTTC CASNLGSYNEQFF
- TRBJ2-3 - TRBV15 TGTGCCACCAGCAGCAGGGGTTTGGATACGCAGTATTTT CATSSRGLDTQYF